This T cell receptor beta chain came from a study of cytomegalovirus exposure and HLA in healthy donors. Vbeta (60) and Jbeta (13) primers were used in the PCR. This table comes from immunoSEQ multiplex PCR, and its TCRdb copy is limited to in-frame clones, with some not included. The sample comprises over 120,000 clones, 82% of which are singletons, and 1.4% rests with the top ten. The CDR3 has 11 amino acids. Trimming pared 9 bases from V and 7 bases from J, leaving 12 bases between. Germline CDR1 LNHDA, CDR2 SQIVND (reference sequence). This chain links TRBV19 with TRBJ2-5, with D tentatively TRBD2 (5 bases). The source is a man aged 25-45 years in good health and CMV-seropositive. The sample was PBMCs. DNA of the CDR3: TGTGCCAGCAGAGCCGGGGTGACCCAGTACTTC. Amino acid sequence: CASRAGVTQYF.